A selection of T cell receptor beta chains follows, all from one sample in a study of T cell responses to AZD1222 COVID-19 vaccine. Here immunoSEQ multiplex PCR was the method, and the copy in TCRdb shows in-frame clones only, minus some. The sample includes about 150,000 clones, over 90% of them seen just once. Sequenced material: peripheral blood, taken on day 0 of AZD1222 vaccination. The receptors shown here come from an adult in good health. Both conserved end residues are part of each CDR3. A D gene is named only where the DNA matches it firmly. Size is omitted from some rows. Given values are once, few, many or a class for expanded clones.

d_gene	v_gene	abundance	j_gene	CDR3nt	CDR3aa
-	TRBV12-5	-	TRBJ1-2	TGTGCTAGTGGTTTCCCTCCGGGGGACTATGGCTACACCTTC	CASGFPPGDYGYTF
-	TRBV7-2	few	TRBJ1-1	TGTGCCAGCAGTCCTCTCCCGGACACTGAAGCTTTCTTT	CASSPLPDTEAFF
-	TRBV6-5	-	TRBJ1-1	TGTGCCAGCAGTTACTCGATAGTTACCACTGAAGCTTTCTTT	CASSYSIVTTEAFF
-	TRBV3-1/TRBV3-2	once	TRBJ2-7	TGTGCCAGCAGTTTAGGGCTAGACCCCTACGAGCAGTACTTC	CASSLGLDPYEQYF
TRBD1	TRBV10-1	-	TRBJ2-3	TGCGCCAGCAGTGAGTCGGGGGACAGGGGGCGAGGAGATACGCAGTATTTT	CASSESGDRGRGDTQYF
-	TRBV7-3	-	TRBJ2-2	TGTGCCAGCAGCCGAGGCGGGGACGCCGGGGAGCTGTTTTTT	CASSRGGDAGELFF
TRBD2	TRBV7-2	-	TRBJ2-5	TGTGCCAGCAGTCAGACTAGCGGTCAGGGGACCCAGTACTTC	CASSQTSGQGTQYF
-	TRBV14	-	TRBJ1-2	TGTGCCAGCAGCCAAAAGAAGACAGAAATTTACTATGGCTACACCTTC	CASSQKKTEIYYGYTF
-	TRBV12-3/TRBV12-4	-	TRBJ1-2	TGTGCCAGCAGTTTAGGGGGGAACTATGGCTACACCTTC	CASSLGGNYGYTF
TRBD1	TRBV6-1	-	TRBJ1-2	TGTGCCAGCAGTGAAGCGGGACAGAAAAACTATGGCTACACCTTC	CASSEAGQKNYGYTF
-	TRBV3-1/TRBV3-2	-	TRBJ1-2	TGTGCCAGCAGTCCGGGGACATATAGCTATGGCTACACCTTC	CASSPGTYSYGYTF
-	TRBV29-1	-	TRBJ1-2	TGCAGCGTTGAGTTGTTCCCCCCTTCTGGCTACACCTTC	CSVELFPPSGYTF
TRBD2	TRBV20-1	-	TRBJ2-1	TGCAGTGCTAGTCAATTTCTAGCGGGAGGCTCCTACAATGAGCAGTTCTTC	CSASQFLAGGSYNEQFF
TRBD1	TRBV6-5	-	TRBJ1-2	TGTGCCAGTAACCAGGGGGCAGCTGGCTACACCTTC	CASNQGAAGYTF
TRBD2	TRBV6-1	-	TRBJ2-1	TGTGCCAGCAGTGAAGCTCTTAGCGGGAACAATGAGCAGTTCTTC	CASSEALSGNNEQFF
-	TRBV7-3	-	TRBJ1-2	TGTGCCAGCAGCTTACACCGACCGGGTGAGGGCTATGGCTACACCTTC	CASSLHRPGEGYGYTF
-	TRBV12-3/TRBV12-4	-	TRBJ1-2	TGTGCCAGCAGTTCCATTCAGGGTCCCTACACCTTC	CASSSIQGPYTF
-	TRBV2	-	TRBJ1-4	TGTGCCAGCAGGGCGACAGGCGATAATGAAAAACTGTTTTTT	CASRATGDNEKLFF
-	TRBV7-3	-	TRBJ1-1	TGTGCCAGCAGCTTAACGAGGCCGACAGCGAACACTGAAGCTTTCTTT	CASSLTRPTANTEAFF
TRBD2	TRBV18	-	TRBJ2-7	TGTGCCAGCTCGTCCGGGACTACAAGCTCCTACGAGCAGTACTTC	CASSSGTTSSYEQYF
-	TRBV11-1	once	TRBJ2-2	TGTGCCAGCAGCTTAGTACGCACCGGGGAGCTGTTTTTT	CASSLVRTGELFF
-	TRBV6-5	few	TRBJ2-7	TGTGCCAGCAGTTATGGGGGCACCTACGAGCAGTACTTC	CASSYGGTYEQYF
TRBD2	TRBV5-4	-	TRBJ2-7	TGTGCCAGCAGCTTAGGCCCTGGGGGGCTAGCGGGGGTCTACGAGCAGTACTTC	CASSLGPGGLAGVYEQYF
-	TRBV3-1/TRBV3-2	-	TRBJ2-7	TGTGCCAGCAGCTCCCACAACATCTACGAGCAGTACTTC	CASSSHNIYEQYF
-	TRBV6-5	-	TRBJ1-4	TGTGCCAGCAGTTACCAGGGACGGAGTAATGAAAAACTGTTTTTT	CASSYQGRSNEKLFF
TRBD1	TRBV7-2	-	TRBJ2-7	TGTGCCAGCAGCTTAATGCATAAGGGGGCTAGTTCCTACGAGCAGTACTTC	CASSLMHKGASSYEQYF
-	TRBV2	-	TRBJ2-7	TGTGCCAGCAGTGAAGAAGCTACAGGCGAGCAGTACTTC	CASSEEATGEQYF
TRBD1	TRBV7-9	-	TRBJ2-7	TGTGCCAGCAGTTTAGTAGGGTACAGGGGGTCCTACGAGCAGTACTTC	CASSLVGYRGSYEQYF
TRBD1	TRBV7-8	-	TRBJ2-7	TGTGCCAGCACCCTAAACCCGGGACAGGGGACCTACGAGCAGTACTTC	CASTLNPGQGTYEQYF
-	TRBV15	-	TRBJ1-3	TGTGCCACCAGCAGCCTTGCGTTGGGTAGCTCTGGAAACACCATATATTTT	CATSSLALGSSGNTIYF
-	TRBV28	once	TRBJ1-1	TGTGCCAGCAGTTGGGGATCAAACACTGAAGCTTTCTTT	CASSWGSNTEAFF
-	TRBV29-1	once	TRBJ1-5	TGCAGCGTTTCCCAGGGGTTCGGCAATCAGCCCCAGCATTTT	CSVSQGFGNQPQHF
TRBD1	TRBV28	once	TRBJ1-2	TGTGCCAGCACCATAGACAGGGCCAACTATGGCTACACCTTC	CASTIDRANYGYTF
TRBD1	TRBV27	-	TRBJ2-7	TGTGCCAGCAGTTTGGGACAGGGGACATACGAGCAGTACTTC	CASSLGQGTYEQYF
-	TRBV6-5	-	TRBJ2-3	TGTGCCAGCAGACAACCCGGCCGCACAGATACGCAGTATTTT	CASRQPGRTDTQYF
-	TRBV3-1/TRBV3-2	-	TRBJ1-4	TGTGCCAGCAGCCAAGCCTCCGCGGGGGAAAAACTGTTTTTT	CASSQASAGEKLFF
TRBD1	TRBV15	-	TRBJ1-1	TGTGCCACGGGGGACAGCCCAGGGATGAACACTGAAGCTTTCTTT	CATGDSPGMNTEAFF
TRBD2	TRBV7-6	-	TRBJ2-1	TGTGCCAGCAGCTTAGGCAGGGAGGGACTATTATACAATGAGCAGTTCTTC	CASSLGREGLLYNEQFF
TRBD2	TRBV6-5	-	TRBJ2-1	TGTGCCAGCAGCCTTAGCGGGAGGGCGGACAATGAGCAGTTCTTC	CASSLSGRADNEQFF
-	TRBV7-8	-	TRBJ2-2	TGTGCCAGCAGCTTAGAGGCTCTATACACCGGGGAGCTGTTTTTT	CASSLEALYTGELFF
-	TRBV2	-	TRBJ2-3	TGTGCCACCGAGCAGGGGCTCCCCACAGATACGCAGTATTTT	CATEQGLPTDTQYF
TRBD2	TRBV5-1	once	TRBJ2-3	TGCGCCAGCAGCATTGGGACTAGGGTAGATACGCAGTATTTT	CASSIGTRVDTQYF
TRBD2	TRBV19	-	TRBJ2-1	TGTGCCAGTAGTCTCGGGACTAGCGGGAACAATGAGCAGTTCTTC	CASSLGTSGNNEQFF
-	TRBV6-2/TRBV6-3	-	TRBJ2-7	TGTGCCAGCAGTTACCTCGGGCACAGTGGTACTACCTACGAGCAGTACTTC	CASSYLGHSGTTYEQYF
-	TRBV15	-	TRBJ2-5	TGTGCCACCAGCAGGGGGTACCAAGAGACCCAGTACTTC	CATSRGYQETQYF
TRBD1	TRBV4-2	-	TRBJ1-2	TGTGCCAGCAGCCAAGCCGTTGACAGGGGACTCGGCTATGGCTACACCTTC	CASSQAVDRGLGYGYTF
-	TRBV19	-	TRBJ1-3	TGTGCCAGTAGTATCTCGGCAGGGACCTACTTAAACACCATATATTTT	CASSISAGTYLNTIYF
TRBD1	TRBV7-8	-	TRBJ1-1	TGTGCCAGCAGCCCCAAAGTCGTCGGGACAGGGAAAACTGAAGCTTTCTTT	CASSPKVVGTGKTEAFF
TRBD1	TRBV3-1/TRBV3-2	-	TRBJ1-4	TGTGCCAGCAGCCACCCCGGAGGAGGGACAGGGGGCGAAAAACTGTTTTTT	CASSHPGGGTGGEKLFF
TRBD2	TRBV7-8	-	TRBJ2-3	TGTGCCAGCAGCTTAGATCTAGCGGCTAGCACAGATACGCAGTATTTT	CASSLDLAASTDTQYF
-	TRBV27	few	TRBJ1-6	TGTGCCAGCAGTTTCAGGGATTCACCCCTCCACTTT	CASSFRDSPLHF
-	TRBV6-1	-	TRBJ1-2	TGTGCCAGCAGTGAATGGCAGGGTTATGGCTACACCTTC	CASSEWQGYGYTF
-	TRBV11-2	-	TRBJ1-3	TGTGCCAGCAGCTTATTCCAGGGGAGAAGCTCTGGAAACACCATATATTTT	CASSLFQGRSSGNTIYF
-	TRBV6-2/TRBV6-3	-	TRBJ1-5	TGTGCCAGCAGTTACCATGTTAGTAGCAATCAGCCCCAGCATTTT	CASSYHVSSNQPQHF
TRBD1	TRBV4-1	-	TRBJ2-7	TGCGCCAGCAGCTCCGGGACAGACAGCTTACGGGATTACGAGCAGTACTTC	CASSSGTDSLRDYEQYF
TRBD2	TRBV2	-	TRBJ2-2	TGTGCCAGCATTCAACGGGAGTGGCGGGAGGCGAACACCGGGGAGCTGTTTTTT	CASIQREWREANTGELFF